This TCR beta chain was sequenced in a study of blood T cell repertoires in COVID-19. In the study overall: T cells, B-cell-depleted T cells, or PBMCs supplied cDNA or gDNA.

Germline CDR1 reads KGHSH; CDR2 reads LQKENI. The V gene end was trimmed by 3 bases and the J gene end by 1 base; junction bases not matched to a gene: 0. The CDR3 sequence is 14 residues long. Assay: immunoSEQ multiplex PCR; the TCRdb copy retains only in-frame clones and omits some. The table shows hundreds of thousands of clones, with roughly 90% occurring only once. The sequencing sample was made of peripheral blood. This sequence joins TRBV18 and TRBJ2-1; 7 bases line up with TRBD1. The sequence was obtained from a man aged 40-55 years with acute or convalescent COVID-19. The CDR3 is CASSPDRSYNEQFF. CDR3 bases: TGTGCCAGCTCACCGGACAGGTCCTACAATGAGCAGTTCTTC.